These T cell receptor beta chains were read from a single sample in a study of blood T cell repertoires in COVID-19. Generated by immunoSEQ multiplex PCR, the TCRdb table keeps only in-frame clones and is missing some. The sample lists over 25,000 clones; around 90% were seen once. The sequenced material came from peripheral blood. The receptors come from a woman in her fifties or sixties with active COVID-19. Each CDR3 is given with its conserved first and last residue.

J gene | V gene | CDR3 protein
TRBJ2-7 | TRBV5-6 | CASSSMGAYEQYF
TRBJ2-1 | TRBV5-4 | CASRENELVGYNEQFF
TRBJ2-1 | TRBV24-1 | CATSDSHRAFNNEQFF
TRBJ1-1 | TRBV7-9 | CASSEGLNTEAFF
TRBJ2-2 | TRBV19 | CASSIWAKTNTGELFF
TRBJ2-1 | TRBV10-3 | CAISEGLAGDNEQFF
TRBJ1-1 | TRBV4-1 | CASKRQGGWTEAFF
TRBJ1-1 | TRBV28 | CASIPPNMNTEAFF
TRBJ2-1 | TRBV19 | CASSPGGRTNEQFF
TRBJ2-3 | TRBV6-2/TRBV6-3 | CASSPTGHRTDTQYF
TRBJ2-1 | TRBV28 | CASSSLAGGSYNEQFF
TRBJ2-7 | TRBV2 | CASSEGPGKYF
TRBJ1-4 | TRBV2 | CASSPGMGEKLFF
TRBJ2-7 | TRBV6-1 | CASSEALLGQGNEQYF
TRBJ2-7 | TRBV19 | CASSRFGGTSSYEQYF
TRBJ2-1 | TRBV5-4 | CACRAGRGQFF
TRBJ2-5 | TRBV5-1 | CASSERTSGPHQETQYF
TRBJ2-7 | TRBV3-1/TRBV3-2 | CASSQSREAYEQYF
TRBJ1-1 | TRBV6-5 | CASSTQVTAEAFF
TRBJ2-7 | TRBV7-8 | CASSLEVGKAETSYEQYF